Following are 10 T cell receptor beta chains from one sample sequenced in a study of cytomegalovirus exposure and HLA in healthy donors. PCR employed 60 Vbeta and 13 Jbeta primers. Repertoires were generated with immunoSEQ multiplex PCR, while TCRdb's copy carries only in-frame clones and drops some. The table has 150,000 to 200,000 clones, around 68% seen once. Material for sequencing was PBMCs. The source of these receptors is a man aged 45-65 years in good health and CMV-seronegative.

The chain combines TRBV6-1 with TRBJ2-5, with no clear D. The CDR3 spans 13 residues. CDR1 MNHNS and CDR2 SASEGT come from the germline V gene. V dropped 1 base and J dropped 2 bases, with 5 bases sitting between them. The CDR3 region has the DNA TGTGCCAGCAGTGAAGGGCAGCAAGAGACCCAGTACTTC. Amino acid sequence: CASSEGQQETQYF.

The chain combines TRBV5-1 with TRBJ1-2; D gene uncertain. Germline V gene sequence: CDR1 SGHRS, CDR2 YFSETQ. This CDR3 spans 13 amino acids. V was clipped by 5 bases and J by 4 bases, with 12 bases between them. CDR3 sequence reads: CASSQEGGYGYTF. The DNA of the CDR3 is TGCGCCAGCAGTCAGGAGGGCGGCTATGGCTACACCTTC.

Details on this clone: At one of its ends the junction is not consistent with the germline gene, which may arise from a read error. V usage is TRBV7-9 and J usage is TRBJ2-2; no firm D call. Germline lookup yields CDR1 SEHNR and CDR2 FQNEAQ (reference sequence). This CDR3 comprises 12 residues. The CDR3, as DNA: TGTTCCAGCAGCTTATCCGGCGGGGAGCTGTTTTTT. It yields the protein CSSSLSGGELFF.

The CDR3 sequence is CASSLVGRARGTEAFF. The CDR3 DNA is TGTGCCAGCAGCTTAGTAGGGCGGGCGCGGGGCACTGAAGCTTTCTTT. The chain uses TRBV7-8 and TRBJ1-1; the D is unclear. Per the germline V gene, CDR1 is SGHVS and CDR2 is FQNEAQ. CDR3 size: 16 residues. Trimming shortened V by 1 base and J by 4 bases, and 16 bases separated the two germline ends.

This clone was seen more than once but under ten times. The chain links TRBV11-2 to TRBJ2-3; 8 bases are a match to TRBD2. CDR1 and CDR2 (germline): SGHAT, FQNNGV. The V segment lost 1 base and the J segment 9 bases; nucleotides outside the gene matches: 3. The CDR3 extends over 13 amino acids. DNA for the CDR3: TGTGCCAGCAGCTTAGCGGGGGGGCACACGCAGTATTTT. As protein: CASSLAGGHTQYF.

The gene calls are TRBV18 and TRBJ1-1; 9 nucleotides match TRBD1. The CDR3 is 16 residues long. CDR1 is KGHSH and CDR2 is LQKENI in the germline V gene. V shed 3 bases and J 6 bases; nucleotides not matched to a gene: 11. The CDR3 DNA reads as TGTGCCAGCTCACCTTTCAAACAGGGGGCTTTGGCTGAAGCTTTCTTT. Translating it yields CASSPFKQGALAEAFF.

This chain connects TRBV29-1 to TRBJ2-7, with 7 bases lining up with TRBD1. Germline trimming cut 6 bases from V and 2 bases from J; bases unmatched to any gene: 7. This CDR3 is built from 13 residues. Germline loops: CDR1 SQVTM, CDR2 ANQGSEA. The CDR3, as DNA: TGCAGCGTCTCTCGACAGGGCGCCTACGAGCAGTACTTC. The encoded protein is CSVSRQGAYEQYF.

There are a few counts of this clone. The chain recombines TRBV9 with TRBJ2-2, with D hard to call. V lost 4 bases and J 1 base, leaving 14 bases between the germline ends. Germline assignment: CDR1 SGDLS and CDR2 YYNGEE. The CDR3 loop spans 16 amino acids. This CDR3 reads CASSPRVSLNTGELFF. The CDR3 DNA is TGTGCCAGCAGCCCCCGGGTTTCGTTGAACACCGGGGAGCTGTTTTTT.

The chain recombines TRBV2 with TRBJ2-7, with 7 bases aligning to TRBD1. Germline lookup yields CDR1 SNHLY and CDR2 FYNNEI. Losses at the gene ends were 4 bases for V and 3 bases for J; bases not matched to a gene: 6. The CDR3 extends over 14 amino acids. CDR3: CASSGTGQRYEQYF. In DNA form, the CDR3 reads TGTGCCAGCAGTGGGACAGGCCAACGCTACGAGCAGTACTTC.

The chain links TRBV19 to TRBJ2-2; 11 nucleotides agree with TRBD2. The ends lost 6 bases at V and 7 bases at J; junction bases unmatched: 4. Germline assignment: CDR1 LNHDA and CDR2 SQIVND (reference sequence). There are 14 residues in the CDR3. The CDR3 sequence: CASSLAGGDGELFF. DNA for the CDR3: TGTGCCAGTAGCTTAGCGGGGGGGGACGGGGAGCTGTTTTTT.